The 27 T cell receptor beta chains given below trace back to one sample, sequenced in a study of T cells after yellow fever vaccination. One entry per CDR3 protein, called by TCRdb with MiXCR from the 5' RACE reads. The sample carries about 360,000 distinct CDR3 sequences, approximately 5.7% recorded once. The material sequenced was PBMCs, taken 5 days after the yellow fever booster vaccination. The receptors come from a man aged 25-40 years who received the YFV17D yellow fever vaccine.

The chain recombines TRBV5-1 with TRBJ2-5; 9 positions match TRBD2. With V trimmed by 4 bases and J by 2 bases, 9 bases remained unmatched. Germline CDR1 reads SGHRS; CDR2 reads YFSETQ. There are 16 residues in the CDR3. For the CDR3, the DNA is TGCGCCAGCAGCCCAGGGGCTAGCGGGGTACAAGAGACCCAGTACTTC. Translating it yields CASSPGASGVQETQYF. Drawing the rest from reference TRBV5-1 and TRBJ2-5, the complete variable domain is KAGVTQTPRYLIKTRGQQVTLSCSPISGHRSVSWYQQTPGQGLQFLFEYFSETQRNKGNFPGRFSGRQFSNSRSEMNVSTLELGDSALYLCASSPGASGVQETQYFGPGTRLLVL.

This chain joins TRBV4-3 and TRBJ1-3, with D unclear. Per germline, CDR1 LGHNA and CDR2 YSLEER. The CDR3 length is 16 residues. V was trimmed by 2 bases and J by 7 bases, leaving 18 bases between them. The CDR3 spells CASSQTGPPFGNTIYF. CDR3 nucleotides: TGCGCCAGCAGCCAAACCGGGCCCCCGTTTGGGAACACCATATATTTT.

A note on this clonotype: This may be a read error: a much more frequent sequence differs by one nucleotide. This sequence joins TRBV7-8 and TRBJ2-7; D tentatively fits TRBD1 or TRBD2 (5 bases each). Germline V gives CDR1 SGHVS, CDR2 FQNEAQ. The CDR3 extends over 12 amino acids. CDR3 in DNA: TGTGCCAGCAGCCCTAACCGGGGCGAGCTGTACTTC. This gives the protein CASSPNRGELYF. Together with reference TRBV7-8 and TRBJ2-7, the CDR3 gives the full variable domain: GAGVSQSPRYKVAKRGQDVALRCDPISGHVSLFWYQQALGQGPEFLTYFQNEAQLDKSGLPSDRFFAERPEGSVSTLKIQRTQQEDSAVYLCASSPNRGELYFGPGTRLTVT.

This clonotype has only a few counts. The chain links TRBV5-5 to TRBJ2-3, with D possibly TRBD2 on 6 matching bases. This CDR3 is 16 amino acids long. Germline CDR1 is SGHKS and CDR2 is YYEKEE (reference sequence). Trimming stripped 0 bases from V and 0 bases from J, with 11 bases between. CDR3 in amino acids: CASSLAAAGSTDTQYF. The CDR3 DNA reads TGTGCCAGCAGCTTGGCCGCGGCGGGAAGCACAGATACGCAGTATTTT.

The chain is built from TRBV25-1 and TRBJ1-2; TRBD1 matches 7 bases. Trimming cost V 8 bases and J 4 bases; bases outside gene matches: 10. Germline-derived CDR1 and CDR2 are MGHDK and SYGVNS. The CDR3 spans 14 residues. The CDR3 DNA follows: TGTGCCAGCGGACCAAGACAGGGAGGCTATGGCTACACCTTC. It specifies CASGPRQGGYGYTF.

This clonotype was seen ten or more times. The chain is built from TRBV18 and TRBJ1-1; D is ambiguous. CDR1 KGHSH and CDR2 LQKENI come from the germline V gene. Trimming removed 3 bases at V and 10 bases at J, with 18 bases between. The CDR3 consists of 14 residues. CDR3 residues: CASSPSMGLRGAFF. In DNA, the CDR3 is TGTGCCAGCTCACCCTCAATGGGCCTTCGTGGAGCTTTCTTT.

The sample holds many counts of this clonotype. The rearrangement links TRBV27 to TRBJ2-7, with 7 bases lining up with TRBD2. This CDR3 comprises 15 residues. J was trimmed by 0 bases and V by 5 bases; bases with no gene match: 7. Germline CDR1 reads MNHEY; CDR2 reads SMNVEV (reference sequence). Written as DNA, the CDR3 is TGTGCCAGCAGTGCAGCACTAGCGACCTCCTACGAGCAGTACTTC. Amino acid sequence: CASSAALATSYEQYF.

This clonotype was counted many times. This chain connects TRBV12-3 or TRBV12-4 to TRBJ2-7; TRBD2 matches 7 bases. V dropped 5 bases and J dropped 2; count of bases not matched to a gene: 3. The CDR3 has 13 amino acids. This CDR3 is CASSRAGAYEQYF. The CDR3 DNA sequence: TGTGCCAGCAGTCGGGCGGGGGCCTACGAGCAGTACTTC.

This clonotype was recorded many times. The genes are TRBV12-3 or TRBV12-4 and TRBJ2-5, with D perhaps matching TRBD2 (5 bases). This CDR3 is 13 amino acids long. Trimming shortened V by 6 bases and J by 1 base, and 9 bases separated the two germline ends. CDR3 loop: CASSKGVQETQYF. The CDR3 DNA reads TGTGCCAGCAGCAAGGGAGTCCAAGAGACCCAGTACTTC.

This chain links TRBV7-9 with TRBJ2-1; D may correspond to TRBD1 or TRBD2 (5 bases each). The germline V and J ends were trimmed by 5 bases and 8 bases, with 13 bases remaining between them. The CDR3 is 13 residues long. Germline V gene lookup returns CDR1 SEHNR and CDR2 FQNEAQ (reference sequence). In nucleotides, the CDR3 is TGTGCCAGCAGCGCGCCTCAGGGACATGAGCAGTTCTTC. This gives the protein CASSAPQGHEQFF. The variable domain in full, with the rest retrieved from reference TRBV7-9 and TRBJ2-1, is DTGVSQNPRHKITKRGQNVTFRCDPISEHNRLYWYRQTLGQGPEFLTYFQNEAQLEKSRLLSDRFSAERPKGSFSTLEIQRTEQGDSAMYLCASSAPQGHEQFFGPGTRLTVL.

The chain employs TRBV21-1 and TRBJ2-3. TRBV21-1 counts as a pseudogene. CDR3 length: 12 amino acids. This CDR3 is CASSRVPDTQYF. The CDR3 DNA sequence: TGTGCCAGCAGCAGGGTCCCAGATACGCAGTATTTT.

This clonotype was counted many times. The genes are TRBV5-8 and TRBJ2-5; D may be TRBD2 (5 bases). V was clipped by 6 bases and J by 5 bases, with 14 bases between them. The CDR3 contains 13 residues. Germline values: CDR1 SGHTS, CDR2 YDEGEE. CDR3 coding DNA: TGTGCCAGCACGCTAACGGGATGGGAGACCCAGTACTTC. This sequence encodes CASTLTGWETQYF.

This clonotype was seen repeatedly, ten times or more. The chain combines TRBV4-3 with TRBJ1-4; a possible D gene is TRBD1 (5 bases). The CDR3 has 15 residues. Germline V gene sequence: CDR1 LGHNA, CDR2 YSLEER. V lost 1 base and J 8 bases, leaving 14 bases between the germline ends. The CDR3 DNA reads as TGCGCCAGCAGCCAAGCGTGGCCAGGGAGAGAAAAACTGTTTTTT. Translated: CASSQAWPGREKLFF.

This clonotype was recorded many times. The chain employs TRBV9 and TRBJ1-1; D remains unclear. The CDR3 is 14 amino acids. V was shortened by 4 bases and J by 7 bases, with 17 bases between the two germline ends. The germline V gene encodes CDR1 SGDLS and CDR2 YYNGEE. Here the CDR3 DNA reads TGTGCCAGCAGCAGCAGCCGGGCCGGATATGAAGCTTTCTTT. This translates into CASSSSRAGYEAFF.

A few counts support this clonotype. The chain joins TRBV2 to TRBJ2-1; D possibly matches TRBD1 or TRBD2 (5 bases each). The CDR3 runs to 15 residues. The germline V gene encodes CDR1 SNHLY and CDR2 FYNNEI. The germline V and J ends were trimmed by 5 bases and 6 bases, with 17 bases remaining between them. CDR3 region: CASSRDQSPSNEQFF. CDR3 nucleotide sequence: TGTGCCAGCAGTCGGGACCAATCGCCAAGCAATGAGCAGTTCTTC.

V usage is TRBV12-3 or TRBV12-4 and J usage is TRBJ1-2; weak D call: TRBD1 (5 bases). This CDR3 has 12 amino acids. V lost 7 bases and J lost 7, with 13 bases in between. CDR3 bases: TGTGCCAGCATATGGGGACCTTCTGGCTACACCTTC. Translation: CASIWGPSGYTF.

There are a few counts of this clonotype. The chain joins TRBV10-3 to TRBJ2-7; TRBD2 agrees at 8 bases. The CDR3 is made up of 14 amino acids. Germline CDR1 is ENHRY and CDR2 is SYGVKD. With 4 bases clipped from V and 3 bases from J, the junction kept 5 bases outside the gene matches. Written as DNA, the CDR3 is TGTGCCATCAGTGCGGTAAGCGGGAGCTACGAGCAGTACTTC. This encodes CAISAVSGSYEQYF.

The chain employs TRBV20-1 and TRBJ2-7; D call uncertain. The CDR3 is made up of 12 amino acids. The germline V gene encodes CDR1 DFQATT and CDR2 SNEGSKA (reference sequence). The V gene lost 3 bases and the J gene lost 5 bases, with 11 bases spanning the gap. CDR3 protein: CSASPAAHEQYF. Written as DNA, the CDR3 is TGCAGTGCTAGTCCCGCAGCTCACGAGCAGTACTTC.

In its sample, this clonotype was seen many times. The genes are TRBV20-1 and TRBJ2-1; the D gene is possibly TRBD2 (6 bases). In germline, CDR1 is DFQATT, CDR2 SNEGSKA (reference sequence). The V end lost 0 bases, the J end lost 0 bases, and 18 bases lay between the germline ends. CDR3 size: 18 residues. CDR3 in DNA: TGCAGTGCTAGAGATCCGCGGGGAAATGGGAGCTCCTACAATGAGCAGTTCTTC. It translates to CSARDPRGNGSSYNEQFF.

The rearrangement joins TRBV28 to TRBJ2-7; 12 bases are a match to TRBD2. This CDR3 comprises 17 residues. CDR1 MDHEN and CDR2 SYDVKM come from the germline V gene. After removal of 4 bases from V and 7 bases from J, the junction contained 14 bases not matched to a gene. The DNA of the CDR3 is TGTGCCAGCAGTTCTGTTCCCGGACTAGCGGGGAGATATGAGCAGTACTTC. It specifies CASSSVPGLAGRYEQYF.

The V gene is TRBV4-3, the J gene TRBJ2-1; 8 bases agree with TRBD2. The germline V gene encodes CDR1 LGHNA and CDR2 YSLEER. V gave up 1 base and J gave up 12 bases; unmatched junction bases: 11. This CDR3 is 15 amino acids long. This chain's CDR3 is CASSQAGLVTEGQFF. In nucleotides, the CDR3 is TGCGCCAGCAGCCAAGCGGGACTAGTCACGGAGGGGCAGTTCTTC.

This clonotype was found a few times. The V call is TRBV6-4, the J call TRBJ2-7; D not resolved. Trimming removed 7 bases from V and 2 bases from J, with 9 bases in between. Germline V CDR1 and CDR2: MRHNA, SNTAGT. The CDR3 consists of 12 residues. CDR3 loop: CASIDEAYEQYF. CDR3 DNA: TGTGCCAGCATAGATGAGGCCTACGAGCAGTACTTC.

The CDR3 region has the DNA TGCGCCAGCAGCTTGTGGAGTGGCGGGAGCGGCGAGCAGTACTTC. Translation gives CASSLWSGGSGEQYF. The V and J genes are TRBV5-1 and TRBJ2-7, with 7 positions matching TRBD2. The ends lost 1 base at V and 6 bases at J; junction bases unmatched: 10. Per the germline V gene, CDR1 is SGHRS and CDR2 is YFSETQ. CDR3 length: 15 residues.

A few counts support this clonotype. The chain employs TRBV5-4 and TRBJ2-2, with 8 bases matching TRBD1. The CDR3 spans 16 residues. The germline V gene encodes CDR1 SGHNT and CDR2 YYREEE (reference sequence). The V segment lost 4 bases and the J segment 7 bases; nucleotides outside the gene matches: 12. CDR3 coding DNA: TGTGCCAGCAGCCCCATCGGACAGGGATTCGGCGGGGAGCTGTTTTTT. Its translation is CASSPIGQGFGGELFF.

This clonotype was seen only a few times. The chain combines TRBV20-1 with TRBJ2-6; no clear D gene. Germline V lookup: CDR1 DFQATT, CDR2 SNEGSKA (reference sequence). The CDR3 consists of 15 residues. V was shortened by 5 bases and J by 0 bases, with 11 bases between the two germline ends. CDR3 region: CSAPRLASGANVLTF. The CDR3 DNA follows: TGCAGTGCTCCTAGGCTCGCCTCTGGGGCCAACGTCCTGACTTTC.

The V call is TRBV23-1, the J call TRBJ1-4; no definite D call. TRBV23-1 is an open reading frame whose function is uncertain. There are 14 residues in the CDR3. Between the trimmed V and J ends, which lost 11 bases and 0 bases, there was a span of 13 bases. In DNA form, the CDR3 reads TGCGCCGCCACAGACTTTGCAACTAATGAAAAACTGTTTTTT. Amino acid sequence: CAATDFATNEKLFF.

This clonotype was recorded many times. V is TRBV6-2 or TRBV6-3 and J is TRBJ2-1; 9 positions agree with TRBD1. The J segment lost 4 bases and the V segment lost 6 bases, leaving 4 bases of the junction unmatched. This CDR3 comprises 14 residues. Germline V gives CDR1 MNHEY, CDR2 SVGEGT. Here the CDR3 reads CASRGQGFYNEQFF. The CDR3 nucleotides read TGTGCCAGCAGGGGACAGGGATTTTACAATGAGCAGTTCTTC.